The following is a TCR beta chain sequence with its context. Its target is unknown. V shed 0 bases, J shed 4 bases, and the junction held 18 bases outside the gene matches. Germline CDR1 GTSNPN, CDR2 SVGIG (reference sequence). The length of the CDR3 is 19 residues. The record originates from a study of shared clonotypes between healthy human individuals. Study context: The composition of the donors was a couple of women and a few men aged 18 to 49. CD4 naive and memory got three plates each, CD8 naive two, CD8 memory one.

General observations from the study: Non-shared clonotypes had lower generation probabilities than those shared by all four donors. In a handful of donors, roughly 5.2% of naive CD4 clonotypes appeared in common.

CD8 cells regarded as naive lacked CD45RO, were positively chosen for CCR7, and omitted terminally differentiated effector memory CD45RA+ cells. The table came from immunoSEQ multiplex PCR; TCRdb's copy has only in-frame clones and leaves some out. The table lists about 2.2 million clones, 90% to 95% of them singletons. The chain links TRBV30 to TRBJ1-2; 9 bases line up with TRBD1. Sequenced: naive CD8+ T cells from PBMCs. This sequence originates from a man younger than 30 in good health. Some clones in this sample may be carry-over from other donors' samples. The CDR3 DNA reads as TGTGCCTGGAGTGTACCCGGGACAGGGAGCCCGATTACGGTCTATGGCTACACCTTC. Amino acids: CAWSVPGTGSPITVYGYTF.